The clone carrying this T cell receptor beta chain was detected only a few times. This specimen belongs to a study of identical twins. TCRdb reprocessed the 5' RACE reads with MiXCR, giving one entry per CDR3 protein. Of fewer than 900,000 distinct CDR3 sequences listed, over 20% are singletons. This CDR3 region has 15 residues. V shed 7 bases, J shed 7 bases, and the junction held 10 bases outside the gene matches. This sample was shared with a second study, whose subject was T cells expressing NK-cell markers. Turning to that study: Uncertainty persisted over the HCMV specificity of expanded NKG2C+ T cell clones.

The genes are TRBV12-3 or TRBV12-4 and TRBJ1-6; 7 nucleotides align to TRBD1. Sequencing was performed on PBMCs. This TCR was recovered from a woman under 30 in good health. The CDR3 DNA is TGTGCCAGCACCATTTCCGGGACAGCGAATTCACCCCTCCACTTT. This encodes CASTISGTANSPLHF.